This TCR beta chain was sequenced for a study of CD8 T cells in ankylosing spondylitis. Study-level results: Made up of eight highly homologous variants, a TCR beta motif appeared characteristic of ankylosing spondylitis blood.

V trimming: 4 bases; J trimming: 5 bases; junction bases outside the gene matches: 4. The CDR3 is 13 residues long. Germline V gene sequence: CDR1 MNHNS, CDR2 SASEGT. Making use of molecular barcodes, quantitative 5'-RACE generated TCR beta libraries. TCRdb ran MiXCR on the 5' RACE reads and lists one entry per CDR3 protein. Among approximately 150,000 distinct CDR3 sequences listed, roughly 30% were seen once. Points on this clonotype: The antigen remains undetermined.

The chain has TRBV6-1 and TRBJ1-1; 7 bases agree with TRBD1. This receptor was taken from a male donor with ankylosing spondylitis. Sequenced: synovial fluid, either unsorted or a sorted T cell fraction (not recorded which). The CDR3 loop is CASSVDRVTEAFF. The CDR3, as DNA: TGTGCCAGCAGTGTAGACAGGGTTACTGAAGCTTTCTTT.